The sequence of this T cell receptor (beta chain) was determined in a study of blood T cell repertoires in COVID-19. Study as a whole: Samples taken during acute and convalescent COVID-19 were collected in the United States, Italy and Spain.

Sequencing used immunoSEQ multiplex PCR; TCRdb keeps in-frame clones, though not all of them. The sample has 250,000 to 350,000 clones, approximately 90% seen once. Losses at the gene ends were 8 bases for V and 8 bases for J; bases not matched to a gene: 11. CDR1 PRHDT and CDR2 FYEKMQ come from the germline V gene (reference sequence). This CDR3 region has 14 residues. The specimen sequenced was peripheral blood. This chain joins TRBV13 and TRBJ1-2, with 10 bases fitting TRBD1. The TCR was taken from a woman aged 50 to 60 with COVID-19, enrolled during active disease. This chain's CDR3 is CASGQGVTYFGYTF. In DNA form, the CDR3 reads TGTGCCAGCGGACAGGGGGTAACCTATTTCGGCTACACCTTC.